Below, one TCR beta chain is given with its context. The CDR3 sequence is 12 residues long. Germline-derived CDR1 and CDR2 are MDHEN and SYDVKM. With 7 bases removed from V and 5 bases from J, the gap between germline ends came to 11 bases. This specimen comes from a study of blood T cell repertoires in COVID-19. Study at large: Some COVID-19 samples were acute and others convalescent; all came from the United States, Italy and Spain. The cDNA or gDNA used as material had been derived from T cells, B-cell-depleted T cells, or PBMCs.

Data came from immunoSEQ multiplex PCR; TCRdb stores just in-frame clones and leaves some out. The repertoire holds roughly 120,000 clones, 90% to 95% seen once, with around 2.2% in the top ten. This chain connects TRBV28 to TRBJ1-2; D is perhaps TRBD1 (6 bases). Source material: peripheral blood. The source is a man aged 45-65 years with COVID-19, enrolled during active disease. The CDR3 coding sequence is TGTGCCAGCACAGGGGAAGGGTATGGCTACACCTTC. Its protein product is CASTGEGYGYTF.